This T cell receptor beta chain was profiled in a study of shared T cell receptors in the human thymus. Trimming pared 4 bases from V and 1 base from J, leaving 12 bases between. This CDR3 is built from 15 residues. Germline values: CDR1 MGHDK, CDR2 SYGVNS. Profiling relied on immunoSEQ multiplex PCR, and the TCRdb table lists in-frame clones only, not all of them. The sample has hundreds of thousands of clones, approximately 87% seen once. This sample also appeared in a second study, on human thymus T cells. That paper adds: The donors were infants in Finland with congenital heart defects, otherwise immunologically healthy. Obtained as resections during corrective heart surgery, the thymus tissue was then studied. Repertoires from thymus and blood appeared to show biased V and J gene usage. Related work found strong thymic repertoire overlap between unrelated individuals.

This TCR derives from a boy in the first two years of life with a congenital heart defect. This chain joins TRBV25-1 and TRBJ2-3; TRBD2 is a possible D gene (6 bases). Sequenced sample: thymocytes. CDR3 protein: CASSVCSGGTDTQYF. In DNA form, the CDR3 reads TGTGCCAGCAGTGTATGTTCGGGGGGCACAGATACGCAGTATTTT. Combining the CDR3 with reference TRBV25-1 and TRBJ2-3 gives the whole variable domain EADIYQTPRYLVIGTGKKITLECSQTMGHDKMYWYQQDPGMELHLIHYSYGVNSTEKGDLSSESTVSRIRTEHFPLTLESARPSHTSQYLCASSVCSGGTDTQYFGPGTRLTVL.